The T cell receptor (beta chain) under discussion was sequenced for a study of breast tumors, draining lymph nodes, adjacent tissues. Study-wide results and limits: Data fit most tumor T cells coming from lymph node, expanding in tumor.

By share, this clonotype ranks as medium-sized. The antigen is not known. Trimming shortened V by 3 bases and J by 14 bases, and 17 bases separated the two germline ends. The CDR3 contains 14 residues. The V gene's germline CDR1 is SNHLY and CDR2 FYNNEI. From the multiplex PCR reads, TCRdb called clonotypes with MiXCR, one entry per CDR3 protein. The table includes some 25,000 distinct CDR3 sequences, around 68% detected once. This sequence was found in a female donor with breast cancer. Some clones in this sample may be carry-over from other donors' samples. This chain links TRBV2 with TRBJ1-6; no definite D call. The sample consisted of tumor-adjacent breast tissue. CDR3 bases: TGTGCCAGCAGTGAGGTTTCCCGAATGCCGTCCCTCCACTTT. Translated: CASSEVSRMPSLHF. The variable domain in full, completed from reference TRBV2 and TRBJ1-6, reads EPEVTQTPSHQVTQMGQEVILRCVPISNHLYFYWYRQILGQKVEFLVSFYNNEISEKSEIFDDQFSVERPDGSNFTLKIRSTKLEDSAMYFCASSEVSRMPSLHFGNGTRLTVT.